The next 14 T cell receptor beta chains were all read from a single sample in a study of blood T cells in healthy people across ages. For the second PCR, which ran for 7 to 11 cycles, a sample-barcoded 5' primer and a J-beta primer mix were used. MiXCR, applied by TCRdb to the 5' RACE reads, yields one record per CDR3 protein. The repertoire includes a few hundred thousand distinct CDR3 sequences, roughly 29% of them detected once, and around a sixth sits in the top ten. Sequencing used blood. The source is a woman aged 70-85 years in good health.

With respect to this clonotype: This may arise from a read error, as a much more abundant clone is one base away. This sequence joins TRBV7-9 and TRBJ2-1; 9 nucleotides line up with TRBD2. Germline CDR1 is SEHNR and CDR2 is FQNEAQ (reference sequence). The CDR3 runs 17 residues. The CDR3 DNA sequence: TGTGCCAGCAGCCAGACTTGGACTAGCGAGTCCTACAATGGGCAGTTCTTC. Translation: CASSQTWTSESYNGQFF.

The CDR3 spells CASTGTGGTDTQYF. In DNA form, the CDR3 reads TGTGCCAGCACCGGGACAGGGGGCACAGATACGCAGTATTTT. The V and J genes are TRBV21-1 and TRBJ2-3; the DNA was not used to check the table's D call, TRBD1. TRBV21-1 is a listed pseudogene. The CDR3 has 14 residues.

The chain is built from TRBV20-1 and TRBJ2-5; no definite D call. Trimming cost V 0 bases and J 2 bases, with 16 bases left between them. The CDR3 consists of 16 residues. Germline CDR1 DFQATT, CDR2 SNEGSKA (reference sequence). The CDR3 spells CSARDMVRAGQETQYF. As DNA, the CDR3 is TGCAGTGCTAGAGATATGGTTCGGGCAGGACAAGAGACCCAGTACTTC.

The table lists this clonotype with a few counts. This chain connects TRBV7-9 to TRBJ2-7; no definite D call. This CDR3 comprises 12 residues. The V gene's germline CDR1 is SEHNR and CDR2 FQNEAQ (reference sequence). The V gene lost 0 bases and the J gene lost 5 bases, with 5 bases spanning the gap. The CDR3 nucleotides are TGTGCCAGCAGCTTAGCGGTCGACGAGCAGTACTTC. As protein: CASSLAVDEQYF.

This clonotype came up a few times. The CDR3 protein is CASNNGGAAKTQYF. The CDR3 DNA reads TGTGCCAGCAACAACGGGGGGGCGGCGAAGACCCAGTACTTC. The chain is built from TRBV7-2 and TRBJ2-5; TRBD2 agrees at 8 bases. The length of the CDR3 is 14 residues. The V and J ends lost 7 bases and 6 bases, in that order; junction bases with no gene match: 10. CDR1 and CDR2 (germline): SGHTA, FQGNSA.

This clonotype appeared a few times. The V call is TRBV7-8, the J call TRBJ2-3; D may correspond to TRBD1 or TRBD2 (5 bases each). The germline CDR1 and CDR2 sequences are SGHVS and FQNEAQ. Trimming removed 1 base at V and 0 bases at J, with 11 bases between. The CDR3 length is 16 residues. CDR3 coding DNA: TGTGCCAGCAGCTTAGGGGACCTCCATAGCACAGATACGCAGTATTTT. It translates to CASSLGDLHSTDTQYF. Supplemented by reference TRBV7-8 and TRBJ2-3, the full variable domain reads GAGVSQSPRYKVAKRGQDVALRCDPISGHVSLFWYQQALGQGPEFLTYFQNEAQLDKSGLPSDRFFAERPEGSVSTLKIQRTQQEDSAVYLCASSLGDLHSTDTQYFGPGTRLTVL.

Remarks on this clonotype: Its ends do not fully match the called genes, so a read error is possible. The chain is built from TRBV4-2 and TRBJ2-7; a possible D gene is TRBD2 (7 bases). CDR1 and CDR2 from the germline V gene are LGHNA and YNFKEQ. This CDR3 is 16 amino acids long. The CDR3 loop is CANSQVGGGLSYEQYF. CDR3 DNA sequence: TGTGCCAACAGCCAAGTAGGCGGGGGCCTCTCCTACGAGCAGTACTTC.

A single count supports this clonotype. Written as DNA, the CDR3 is TGTGCCATCAGTCGGAAGGATAATGAAAAACTGTTTTTT. Translation: CAISRKDNEKLFF. This rearrangement joins TRBV10-3 to TRBJ1-4; D call uncertain. The germline V and J ends were trimmed by 5 bases and 4 bases, with 8 bases remaining between them. The CDR3 spans 13 residues. Germline V gives CDR1 ENHRY, CDR2 SYGVKD.

This clonotype was counted at least ten times. The chain uses TRBV7-2 and TRBJ2-5; D may be TRBD2 (5 bases). Germline V CDR1 and CDR2: SGHTA, FQGNSA. Trimming took 3 bases from V and 5 from J, leaving 10 bases between them. The CDR3 extends over 13 amino acids. In DNA, the CDR3 is TGTGCCAGCAGCTTCGGGATCGGGGAGACCCAGTACTTC. Encoded protein: CASSFGIGETQYF.

This clonotype was picked up a small number of times. J is TRBJ2-2 and V is TRBV4-1; TRBD1 is a possible D gene (6 bases). The CDR3 sequence is 16 residues long. Germline lookup yields CDR1 MGHRA and CDR2 YSYEKL. Between the trimmed V and J ends, which lost 0 bases and 4 bases, there was a span of 12 bases. The CDR3 here is CASSQELQGPTGELFF. The CDR3 DNA reads TGCGCCAGCAGCCAAGAATTACAGGGCCCCACCGGGGAGCTGTTTTTT.

This chain connects TRBV29-1 to TRBJ1-2; no firm D call. The CDR3 has 12 amino acids. The ends were cut back, 8 bases at V and 0 bases at J, with 10 bases in the middle. CDR1 is SQVTM, CDR2 ANQGSEA, per germline. The CDR3 loop is CSTGRANYGYTF. For the CDR3, the DNA is TGCAGCACCGGAAGAGCTAACTATGGCTACACCTTC.

This clonotype came up a few times. The chain employs TRBV20-1 and TRBJ2-5; D is perhaps TRBD1 (6 bases). The J call may be wrong; the DNA end is better matched by TRBJ2-7. Per the germline V gene, CDR1 is DFQATT and CDR2 is SNEGSKA (reference sequence). This CDR3 spans 13 amino acids. The CDR3 DNA follows: TGCAGTGCTAGAGATCTACAGGGCTACGAGCAGTACTTC. It translates to CSARDLQGYEQYF.

This clonotype was seen repeatedly, ten times or more. The chain joins TRBV7-9 to TRBJ1-4; D uncertain. The V gene lost 8 bases and the J gene lost 8 bases, with 21 bases spanning the gap. The CDR3 runs 15 residues. The germline V gene encodes CDR1 SEHNR and CDR2 FQNEAQ (reference sequence). The DNA of the CDR3 is TGTGCCAGCGGGGTGCGCGACAAGTCGGAAGAAAAACTGTTTTTT. This sequence encodes CASGVRDKSEEKLFF.

The chain has TRBV7-9 and TRBJ1-1; a weak D match, TRBD1 (6 bases). Germline CDR1 reads SEHNR; CDR2 reads FQNEAQ (reference sequence). V gave up 3 bases and J gave up 2 bases, with 13 bases separating them. This CDR3 has 15 residues. The CDR3 region has the DNA TGTGCCAGCAGCTTTAACAGGGCCGTAAACACTGAAGCTTTCTTT. Its protein is CASSFNRAVNTEAFF. The entire variable domain, with the rest obtained from reference TRBV7-9 and TRBJ1-1, is as follows: DTGVSQNPRHKITKRGQNVTFRCDPISEHNRLYWYRQTLGQGPEFLTYFQNEAQLEKSRLLSDRFSAERPKGSFSTLEIQRTEQGDSAMYLCASSFNRAVNTEAFFGQGTRLTVV.